Listed below are T cell receptor beta chains from one sample, sequenced in a study of T cell responses to AZD1222 COVID-19 vaccine. The protocol was immunoSEQ multiplex PCR, while the TCRdb copy is restricted to in-frame clones and leaves out a portion. The sample contains 95,000 to 130,000 clones, around 85% of which appear only once. Sequenced here: peripheral blood, sampled on day 0 of MenACWY control vaccination. The receptors shown here come from an adult in good health. Both conserved end residues are part of each CDR3. Fields, in order: J gene, V gene, clone size, D gene, CDR3 DNA, CDR3 protein. A D gene is named only where the DNA matches it firmly. Size tells how often a clone was seen (once, few, many) or the class of an expanded clone, and some rows leave it out.

TRBJ1-3	TRBV30	NA	TRBD1	TGTGCCTGGAGTCCGGGACAGGGAGGAAACACCATATATTTT	CAWSPGQGGNTIYF
TRBJ1-4	TRBV6-6	NA	NA	TGTGCCAGCAGCCGCCAGGATAATGAAAAACTGTTTTTT	CASSRQDNEKLFF
TRBJ1-6	TRBV11-2	NA	NA	TGTGCCAGCAGCTTAGAAATGTCGGGCCGACCTTATCACTTT	CASSLEMSGRPYHF
TRBJ1-1	TRBV18	NA	NA	TGTGCCAGCTCACCCCTCGGACAGATTAACACTGAAGCTTTCTTT	CASSPLGQINTEAFF
TRBJ2-3	TRBV6-2/TRBV6-3	NA	TRBD2	TGTGCCAGCAGTTATCGGGCGGGGGGGCCACACATCGATACGCAGTATTTT	CASSYRAGGPHIDTQYF
TRBJ1-5	TRBV19	NA	NA	TGTGCCAGTAGTAACTTCAATCAGCCCCAGCATTTT	CASSNFNQPQHF
TRBJ2-7	TRBV3-1/TRBV3-2	NA	TRBD1	TGTGCCAGCAGCTCCCCCGGGACAGGGGGCTACGAGCAGTACTTC	CASSSPGTGGYEQYF
TRBJ2-7	TRBV10-3	NA	NA	TGTGCCATCAGTCAGGGATACGAGCAGTACTTC	CAISQGYEQYF
TRBJ1-3	TRBV4-1	NA	TRBD1	TGCGCCAGCAGCCAACCCGCCGGACAGGTTCGAGGAAACACCATATATTTT	CASSQPAGQVRGNTIYF
TRBJ2-7	TRBV5-1	NA	TRBD1	TGCGCCAGCAGCCACACAGGGGCCTCCTACGAGCAGTACTTC	CASSHTGASYEQYF
TRBJ1-6	TRBV27	NA	TRBD1	TGTGCCAGCTCTCAGGGGGCAGAAGGGTCACCCCTCCACTTT	CASSQGAEGSPLHF
TRBJ1-1	TRBV28	NA	NA	TGTGCCAGCAGCCTCCGGGGAAGATTCACTGAAGCTTTCTTT	CASSLRGRFTEAFF
TRBJ2-3	TRBV1	NA	NA	TGCACCAGCAGCCAAGATCGGACGATAAGCGGGGGGCGGTACACAGATACGCAGTATTTT	CTSSQDRTISGGRYTDTQYF
TRBJ2-7	TRBV28	NA	NA	TGTGCCAGCAGCCTTAGCGGACAGATATACGAGCAGTACTTC	CASSLSGQIYEQYF
TRBJ1-2	TRBV9	NA	TRBD1	TGTGCCAGCAGCCCCCAGACAGGGGGCAACTATGGCTACACCTTC	CASSPQTGGNYGYTF
TRBJ2-7	TRBV2	few	NA	TGTGCCAGCCAAATGCCGGAGGAACCCTACGAGCAGTACTTC	CASQMPEEPYEQYF
TRBJ1-3	TRBV24-1	NA	NA	TGTGCCACCAGTGATTTGCCTAACGGAAACACCATATATTTT	CATSDLPNGNTIYF
TRBJ2-3	TRBV11-2	NA	NA	TGTGCCAGCAGCCTGCAGGGAACAGATACGCAGTATTTT	CASSLQGTDTQYF
TRBJ2-5	TRBV18	NA	NA	TGTGCCAGCTCATCACTGACAGAGGGAGAGACCCAGTACTTC	CASSSLTEGETQYF
TRBJ1-1	TRBV5-1	NA	NA	TGCGCCAGCAGCGTAAACCAGGGGAAGGGTGTGAACACTGAAGCTTTCTTT	CASSVNQGKGVNTEAFF
TRBJ2-1	TRBV7-2	NA	NA	TGTGCCAGCATTATCACCCCCAGGGGAAGGAATGAGCAGTTCTTC	CASIITPRGRNEQFF
TRBJ2-1	TRBV18	NA	TRBD1	TGTGCCAGCTCACCAGAAGGGGGCCGAGCGTACAATGAGCAGTTCTTC	CASSPEGGRAYNEQFF
TRBJ2-7	TRBV7-6	NA	TRBD2	TGTGCCAGCAGCTTAGGGACTAGTTTCTCCTACGAGCAGTACTTC	CASSLGTSFSYEQYF
TRBJ1-4	TRBV6-5	NA	NA	TGTGCCAGCAGAGCTAAGGGGGGGTATGAAAAACTGTTTTTT	CASRAKGGYEKLFF
TRBJ1-2	TRBV4-1	NA	NA	TGCGCCAGCAGCCAAGACCGCTATGGCTACACCTTC	CASSQDRYGYTF
TRBJ1-5	TRBV6-5	NA	TRBD1	TGTGCCAGCAGTTACATGACAGGGTGGCAGCCCCAGCATTTT	CASSYMTGWQPQHF
TRBJ1-3	TRBV2	once	TRBD1	TGTGCCAGCACCTGGGACAGTCGCTCTGGAAACACCATATATTTT	CASTWDSRSGNTIYF
TRBJ1-1	TRBV5-1	NA	TRBD1	TGCGCCAGCTCCGGGACAGGGATGAACACTGAAGCTTTCTTT	CASSGTGMNTEAFF
TRBJ2-2	TRBV23-1	NA	TRBD1	TGCGCCAGCATTCGAACAGGGGCGAACACCGGGGAGCTGTTTTTT	CASIRTGANTGELFF
TRBJ2-3	TRBV4-2	NA	NA	TGTGCCAGCAGCCGAACCCTAGGAGCTGAGGATACGCAGTATTTT	CASSRTLGAEDTQYF
TRBJ2-5	TRBV23-1	NA	TRBD2	TGCGCCAGCAGTCAATCGCGGGAGGAGACCCAGTACTTC	CASSQSREETQYF
TRBJ1-2	TRBV3-1/TRBV3-2	NA	NA	TGTGCCAGCTCCGGGCCGGGGGGGTATGGCTACACCTTC	CASSGPGGYGYTF
TRBJ1-3	TRBV9	NA	NA	TGTGCCAGCAGCGTAGCTACCAGCTCTGGAAACACCATATATTTT	CASSVATSSGNTIYF
TRBJ1-5	TRBV12-3/TRBV12-4	NA	NA	TGTGCCAGCAGTTTCAGGGTAGATCAGCCCCAGCATTTT	CASSFRVDQPQHF
TRBJ1-5	TRBV4-1	NA	NA	TGCGCCAGCAGCCAAATCGGTCAGGGGCGGAATCAGCCCCAGCATTTT	CASSQIGQGRNQPQHF
TRBJ2-3	TRBV7-2	NA	NA	TGTGCCAGCAGCTTAGTGGGCAGGGGTAGTACAGATACGCAGTATTTT	CASSLVGRGSTDTQYF
TRBJ1-2	TRBV5-1	NA	NA	TGCGCCAGCAGCTTGAACGGTAGAGCGGGGTATGGCTACACCTTC	CASSLNGRAGYGYTF
TRBJ1-4	TRBV7-6	NA	NA	TGTGCCAGCAGCTTACCGCGGGGTAGGGGAAATGAAAAACTGTTTTTT	CASSLPRGRGNEKLFF
TRBJ1-4	TRBV27	NA	NA	TGTGCCAGCAGTTTGTGGGCAACAACTAATGAAAAACTGTTTTTT	CASSLWATTNEKLFF
TRBJ2-6	TRBV7-8	NA	NA	TGTGCCAGCAGCTTAGGCCCCAGGGCCGGGGCCAACGTCCTGACTTTC	CASSLGPRAGANVLTF
TRBJ2-2	TRBV5-1	NA	TRBD2	TGCGCCAGCAGCGGACTAGCGGGAGCCGACGGGGAGCTGTTTTTT	CASSGLAGADGELFF
TRBJ2-7	TRBV5-6	NA	TRBD2	TGTGCCAGCAGCCTCTCTCTAGCGGGGGATGCCTACGAGCAGTACTTC	CASSLSLAGDAYEQYF
TRBJ2-5	TRBV24-1	once	NA	TGTGCCACCAGTGATTACCCGAGGGGAGGAGAGACCCAGTACTTC	CATSDYPRGGETQYF
TRBJ1-2	TRBV4-2	NA	NA	TGTGCCAGCAGCCCCCAGGGGCGCGTAGGCTACACCTTC	CASSPQGRVGYTF
TRBJ2-5	TRBV5-1	once	TRBD2	TGCGCCAGCAGCTTGGGGACTAGTCAAGAGACCCAGTACTTC	CASSLGTSQETQYF
TRBJ1-5	TRBV2	few	TRBD1	TGTGCCAGCAGCCAACAGGGGGCGTTGGTGGGGGCGACCCAGCATTTT	CASSQQGALVGATQHF
TRBJ2-7	TRBV7-6	few	NA	TGTGCCAGCAGCCCGAAGAGAGGTTTAGGCTCCTACGAGCAGTACTTC	CASSPKRGLGSYEQYF
TRBJ1-2	TRBV28	NA	TRBD1	TGTGCCAGCAGGGACGACAGGGGGCCCAACTATGGCTACACCTTC	CASRDDRGPNYGYTF
TRBJ1-2	TRBV27	NA	TRBD1	TGTGCCAGCAGTTCCATCGACAGGGGGCGAGGCTACACCTTC	CASSSIDRGRGYTF
TRBJ2-2	TRBV2	NA	NA	TGTGCCAGCAGCGCCGGGACAACGAACACCGGGGAGCTGTTTTTT	CASSAGTTNTGELFF
TRBJ2-5	TRBV5-1	NA	NA	TGCGCCAGCAGCTTGGGGCTAGCTTTGAATGGGCAAGAGACCCAGTACTTC	CASSLGLALNGQETQYF
TRBJ2-2	TRBV21-1	NA	NA	TGTGCCAGCAGCAAAAGGGAGGAGGAAGGACAGGGGACCGGGGAGCTGTTTTTT	CASSKREEEGQGTGELFF
TRBJ1-3	TRBV24-1	NA	NA	TGTGCCACCAGTGATTTGCTTCCGGGAAGCTCTGGAAACACCATATATTTT	CATSDLLPGSSGNTIYF
TRBJ1-6	TRBV7-3	NA	NA	TGTGCCAGCAGCTCAAGTTATAATTCACCCCTCCACTTT	CASSSSYNSPLHF
TRBJ1-4	TRBV4-3	NA	NA	TGCGCCAGCAGCCCCCGAATTGCCAGGGGAAGGGAAAAACTGTTTTTT	CASSPRIARGREKLFF
TRBJ2-3	TRBV19	NA	NA	TGTGCCAGTAGTATCCGCACAGATACGCAGTATTTT	CASSIRTDTQYF
TRBJ1-4	TRBV30	NA	TRBD1	TGTGCCTGGAGTGAGGGGGCGGAAGAAAAACTGTTTTTT	CAWSEGAEEKLFF